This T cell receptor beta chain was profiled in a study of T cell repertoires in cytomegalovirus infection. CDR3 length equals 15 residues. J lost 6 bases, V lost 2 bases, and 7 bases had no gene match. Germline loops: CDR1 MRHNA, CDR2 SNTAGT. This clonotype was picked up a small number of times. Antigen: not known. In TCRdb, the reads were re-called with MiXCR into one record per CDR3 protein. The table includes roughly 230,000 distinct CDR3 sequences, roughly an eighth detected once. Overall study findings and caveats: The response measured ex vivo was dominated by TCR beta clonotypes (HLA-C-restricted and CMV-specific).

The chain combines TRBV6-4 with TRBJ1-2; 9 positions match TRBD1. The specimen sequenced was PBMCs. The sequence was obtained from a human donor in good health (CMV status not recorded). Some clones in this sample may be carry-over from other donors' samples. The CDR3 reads CASSDETGGLNGYTF. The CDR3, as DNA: TGTGCCAGCAGTGACGAGACAGGGGGGCTCAATGGCTACACCTTC.